The 8 T cell receptor beta chains in this list originate from one sample, sequenced in a study of blood T cell repertoires in COVID-19. Here immunoSEQ multiplex PCR was the method, and the copy in TCRdb shows in-frame clones only, minus some. The sample consists of roughly 46,000 clones, under 85% of them appearing once. The sample taken for sequencing was peripheral blood. The source of these receptors is a man aged 60-69 years with active COVID-19.

This clone was seen a single time. The genes are TRBV7-6 and TRBJ1-5; TRBD1 matches at 10 bases. Germline V gene data show CDR1 as SGHVS and CDR2 as FNYEAQ. The CDR3 contains 14 residues. Germline trimming cut 5 bases from V and 5 bases from J; bases unmatched to any gene: 3. The CDR3 DNA follows: TGTGCCAGCAGCCCGGGGACAGGGGATCAGCCCCAGCATTTT. The encoded protein is CASSPGTGDQPQHF. The whole variable domain, remainder taken from reference TRBV7-6 and TRBJ1-5, is GAGVSQSPRYKVTKRGQDVALRCDPISGHVSLYWYRQALGQGPEFLTYFNYEAQQDKSGLPNDRFSAERPEGSISTLTIQRTEQRDSAMYRCASSPGTGDQPQHFGDGTRLSIL.

The chain joins TRBV7-6 to TRBJ2-2; D possibly corresponds to TRBD1 (6 bases). This CDR3 has 15 residues. V gave up 4 bases and J gave up 6 bases, with 15 bases separating them. Germline V CDR1 and CDR2: SGHVS, FNYEAQ. The CDR3 sequence is CASSSGHRVAGELFF. The CDR3 nucleotides are TGTGCCAGCAGCTCGGGACACCGGGTGGCCGGGGAGCTGTTTTTT.

The chain uses TRBV5-1 and TRBJ1-2, with 7 bases aligning to TRBD1. CDR1 and CDR2 (germline): SGHRS, YFSETQ. CDR3 length: 13 residues. The V gene end was trimmed by 4 bases and the J gene end by 2 bases; junction bases not matched to a gene: 2. In nucleotides, the CDR3 is TGCGCCAGCAGCCCGGACAGGAACTATGGCTACACCTTC. This codes for CASSPDRNYGYTF.

The gene calls are TRBV19 and TRBJ1-6, with D unresolved. The CDR3 runs to 20 residues. Germline CDR1 reads LNHDA; CDR2 reads SQIVND (reference sequence). V was clipped by 6 bases and J by 5 bases, with 29 bases between them. The DNA for the CDR3 is TGTGCCAGTAGGAACCCTTCCCCACCGGGTATACTCCAGAATAATTCACCCCTCCACTTT. Translating gives CASRNPSPPGILQNNSPLHF. Together with reference TRBV19 and TRBJ1-6, the CDR3 gives the full variable domain: DGGITQSPKYLFRKEGQNVTLSCEQNLNHDAMYWYRQDPGQGLRLIYYSQIVNDFQKGDIAEGYSVSREKKESFPLTVTSAQKNPTAFYLCASRNPSPPGILQNNSPLHFGNGTRLTVT.

This clone is a singleton in its sample. The chain employs TRBV28 and TRBJ2-5; 9 nucleotides line up with TRBD2. V gave up 6 bases and J gave up 9 bases; unmatched junction bases: 14. The CDR3 has 15 residues. CDR1 and CDR2 from the germline V gene are MDHEN and SYDVKM. The DNA for the CDR3 is TGTGCCAGCAGCACCCATAGCGGGAGTCAAGTGGCCCAGTACTTC. It yields the protein CASSTHSGSQVAQYF.

The rearrangement joins TRBV6-2 or TRBV6-3 to TRBJ2-7; D unresolved. Trimming stripped 0 bases from V and 7 bases from J, with 10 bases between. The V gene's germline CDR1 is MNHEY and CDR2 SVGEGT. The CDR3 has 13 amino acids. The DNA of the CDR3 is TGTGCCAGCAGTTACTCCAGCCCGAGGGAGCAGTACTTC. Translation gives CASSYSSPREQYF.

This clone was seen once. The rearrangement joins TRBV10-3 to TRBJ1-6; 11 nucleotides line up with TRBD1. This CDR3 spans 15 amino acids. Trimming at V came to 6 bases and at J to 7 bases, leaving 5 bases not matched to a gene. CDR1 is ENHRY and CDR2 is SYGVKD in the germline V gene. CDR3 protein: CAIRKGTGGNSPLHF. In DNA, the CDR3 is TGTGCCATCAGGAAGGGGACAGGGGGAAATTCACCCCTCCACTTT.

This sequence joins TRBV19 and TRBJ2-3, with 7 bases aligning to TRBD2. The CDR3 length is 17 residues. Trimming at V came to 3 bases and at J to 4 bases, leaving 13 bases not matched to a gene. Germline CDR1 is LNHDA and CDR2 is SQIVND (reference sequence). The CDR3 coding sequence is TGTGCCAGTAGTATCGGCGGGGGACGAATAAGCCCAGATACGCAGTATTTT. Its translation is CASSIGGGRISPDTQYF.